The next 15 T cell receptor beta chains were all read from a single sample in a study of vaccination and CD4 T cells after COVID-19. Specified time point: late sampling 161 to 241 days after vaccination in a few convalescent patients. Treatment noted: approximately nine-day PBMC culture with coronavirus spike peptide pools or control peptides (ViraFEST assay). Sequenced with the Oncomine TCR Beta short-read assay was DNA taken from cultured CD4+ T cells. TCRdb redid the calling of the PCR reads with MiXCR, one entry per CDR3 protein. Altogether about 18,000 distinct CDR3 sequences are present, roughly 56% being singletons, with the ten largest covering 20% to 25%. These receptors lack a known antigen. Sequenced here: CD4+ T cells from blood, cultured in vitro, sampled about 7 months after SARS-CoV-2 vaccination. All receptors derive from a human donor who had recovered from COVID-19.

The chain links TRBV7-3 to TRBJ2-3; weak D call: TRBD1 (6 bases). CDR1 SGHTA and CDR2 FQGTGA come from the germline V gene. The CDR3 totals 13 residues. Trimming stripped 3 bases from V and 2 bases from J, with 6 bases between. DNA of the CDR3: TGTGCCAGCAGCTTGGGACACACAGATACGCAGTATTTT. Translating gives CASSLGHTDTQYF.

The chain combines TRBV11-1 with TRBJ1-1; the D gene is possibly TRBD1 (5 bases). Trimming took off 2 bases at V and 11 bases at J, with 21 bases between the two ends. This CDR3 is built from 15 residues. Germline V gives CDR1 SGHAT, CDR2 FQDESV (reference sequence). The CDR3 nucleotides are TGTGCCAGCAGCTTAAGTAGTTTGGGGGACTTACCGGCTTTCTTT. This sequence encodes CASSLSSLGDLPAFF.

V is TRBV6-4 and J is TRBJ2-2, with D tentatively TRBD2 (7 bases). V lost 0 bases and J lost 0, with 20 bases in between. This CDR3 has 20 amino acids. The germline gives CDR1 MRHNA, CDR2 SNTAGT. CDR3 nucleotide sequence: TGTGCCAGCAGTGACTCTCGCGGGGGCCCTCCCGCCGCGAACACCGGGGAGCTGTTTTTT. Amino acids: CASSDSRGGPPAANTGELFF.

This clonotype has a handful of counts. The chain joins TRBV7-2 to TRBJ2-1; tentatively, D is TRBD1 (6 bases). CDR1 is SGHTA, CDR2 FQGNSA, per germline. The CDR3 totals 15 residues. Deletions cut 3 bases from V and 5 bases from J, with 14 bases between. The CDR3 reads CASSFRTGSHNEQFF. CDR3 coding DNA: TGTGCCAGCAGCTTTCGAACAGGGTCCCACAATGAGCAGTTCTTC.

This clonotype was recorded a few times. The junction departs from the called germline gene at one end, perhaps through a read error. The J gene is TRBJ2-2, the V gene TRBV7-8; the D call may be TRBD1 or TRBD2 (5 bases each). Germline V lookup: CDR1 SGHVS, CDR2 FQNEAQ. This CDR3 has 14 amino acids. The CDR3 DNA is TGTGCCAGCAGCCAGGGAAGCTATCAGGGACGGAGCAATTTT. It encodes CASSQGSYQGRSNF.

The chain employs TRBV20-1 and TRBJ2-2; the D gene is possibly TRBD2 (7 bases). Germline V gene lookup returns CDR1 DFQATT and CDR2 SNEGSKA (reference sequence). The CDR3 is 14 residues long. Between the trimmed V and J ends, which lost 6 bases and 7 bases, there was a span of 18 bases. In DNA form, the CDR3 reads TGCAGTGCCACCCCAAATAGGGGGGGCGGGGAGCTGTTTTTT. Translating it yields CSATPNRGGGELFF.

The rearrangement uses TRBV10-3 and TRBJ1-2, with D tentatively TRBD1 (5 bases). Germline V gene data show CDR1 as ENHRY and CDR2 as SYGVKD. V was clipped by 1 base and J by 4 bases, with 13 bases between them. CDR3 length: 15 residues. This chain's CDR3 is CAISEFQGRGYGYTF. In DNA, the CDR3 is TGTGCCATCAGTGAGTTCCAGGGTAGGGGCTATGGCTACACCTTC.

The rearrangement joins TRBV20-1 to TRBJ1-5; 9 positions match TRBD1. Trimming removed 5 bases from V and 7 bases from J; junction bases left unmatched: 12. Germline lookup yields CDR1 DFQATT and CDR2 SNEGSKA (reference sequence). This CDR3 is built from 15 residues. This chain's CDR3 is CSASLRTGEGQPQHF. CDR3 nucleotides: TGCAGTGCTTCGCTAAGGACAGGGGAGGGCCAGCCCCAGCATTTT.

A remark on this clonotype: One end of the junction fails to match germline, which may point to a read error. The V call is TRBV2, the J call TRBJ2-7; no clear D. The CDR3 covers 12 residues. CDR1 is SNHLY, CDR2 FYNNEI, per germline. This CDR3 reads CASSEFATLANF. DNA for the CDR3: TGTGCCAGCAGTGAATTCGCCACTTTAGCAAACTTT.

This clonotype was seen a handful of times. The CDR3 sequence is CASSFGLYEQYF. The CDR3 DNA sequence: TGTGCCAGCAGCTTCGGCCTATACGAGCAGTACTTC. V is TRBV7-9 and J is TRBJ2-7; D is unclear. The CDR3 covers 12 residues. The V gene lost 3 bases and the J gene lost 4 bases, with 7 bases spanning the gap. Per the germline V gene, CDR1 is SEHNR and CDR2 is FQNEAQ (reference sequence). The whole variable domain, filled in from reference TRBV7-9 and TRBJ2-7, reads DTGVSQNPRHKITKRGQNVTFRCDPISEHNRLYWYRQTLGQGPEFLTYFQNEAQLEKSRLLSDRFSAERPKGSFSTLEIQRTEQGDSAMYLCASSFGLYEQYFGPGTRLTVT.

The rearrangement joins TRBV18 to TRBJ1-1; D is unresolved. The length of the CDR3 is 15 residues. With 1 base removed from V and 3 bases from J, the gap between germline ends came to 12 bases. Germline values: CDR1 KGHSH, CDR2 LQKENI. In nucleotides, the CDR3 is TGTGCCAGCTCACCACAGACGGGGTGGGACACTGAAGCTTTCTTT. As protein: CASSPQTGWDTEAFF.

This clonotype showed up just a few times. At one end, the junction sequence differs from germline, possibly due to a read error. CDR3 in amino acids: CASSASGRRTDTQYF. The CDR3 coding sequence is TGTGCTAGCAGCGCTAGCGGGAGACGAACAGATACGCAGTATTTT. The chain links TRBV7-6 to TRBJ2-3; TRBD2 matches 10 bases. The germline CDR1 and CDR2 sequences are SGHVS and FNYEAQ. The CDR3 contains 15 residues.

This chain uses TRBV19 with TRBJ1-5; no reliable D call. The V and J ends lost 10 bases and 1 base respectively, with 11 bases between them. The CDR3 contains 13 residues. From germline, CDR1 is LNHDA and CDR2 SQIVND (reference sequence). CDR3 nucleotide sequence: TGTGCCACGGGTGTAATGAGCAATCAGCCCCAGCATTTT. It codes for CATGVMSNQPQHF. Full variable domain (outside the CDR3, taken from reference TRBV19 and TRBJ1-5): DGGITQSPKYLFRKEGQNVTLSCEQNLNHDAMYWYRQDPGQGLRLIYYSQIVNDFQKGDIAEGYSVSREKKESFPLTVTSAQKNPTAFYLCATGVMSNQPQHFGDGTRLSIL.

This chain links TRBV10-3 with TRBJ1-1, with 7 bases that match TRBD1. V was clipped by 3 bases and J by 0 bases; unmatched bases: 4. CDR3 length equals 15 residues. CDR1 ENHRY and CDR2 SYGVKD come from the germline V gene. The CDR3 protein is CAISDTQGLNTEAFF. Written as DNA, the CDR3 is TGTGCCATCAGTGATACACAGGGGTTGAACACTGAAGCTTTCTTT.

V is TRBV20-1 and J is TRBJ2-5; 8 bases are shared with TRBD2. V lost 5 bases, J lost 5 bases, and 10 bases stayed unmatched. The length of the CDR3 is 14 residues. Per germline, CDR1 DFQATT and CDR2 SNEGSKA (reference sequence). CDR3 sequence reads: CSAGAGREGETQYF. The CDR3, as DNA: TGCAGTGCTGGCGCAGGACGGGAGGGGGAGACCCAGTACTTC.